Listed here is a single TCR beta chain. Primers for the PCR totalled 60 Vbeta and 13 Jbeta. Libraries were prepared by immunoSEQ multiplex PCR; TCRdb keeps only in-frame clonotypes and omits some of them. The table lists under 200,000 clones, about 80% of them singletons. V dropped 7 bases and J dropped 5; count of bases not matched to a gene: 4. Germline CDR1 is GTSNPN and CDR2 is SVGIG (reference sequence). This CDR3 has 11 residues. These data originate in a study of cytomegalovirus exposure and HLA in healthy donors. The sample comprised PBMCs. The TCR originated in a woman aged 25 to 39 in good health and CMV-seropositive. The chain recombines TRBV30 with TRBJ2-7, with 8 bases identical to TRBD1. The CDR3 sequence is CASDRDHEQYF. The CDR3 DNA follows: TGTGCCTCGGACAGGGACCACGAGCAGTACTTC.